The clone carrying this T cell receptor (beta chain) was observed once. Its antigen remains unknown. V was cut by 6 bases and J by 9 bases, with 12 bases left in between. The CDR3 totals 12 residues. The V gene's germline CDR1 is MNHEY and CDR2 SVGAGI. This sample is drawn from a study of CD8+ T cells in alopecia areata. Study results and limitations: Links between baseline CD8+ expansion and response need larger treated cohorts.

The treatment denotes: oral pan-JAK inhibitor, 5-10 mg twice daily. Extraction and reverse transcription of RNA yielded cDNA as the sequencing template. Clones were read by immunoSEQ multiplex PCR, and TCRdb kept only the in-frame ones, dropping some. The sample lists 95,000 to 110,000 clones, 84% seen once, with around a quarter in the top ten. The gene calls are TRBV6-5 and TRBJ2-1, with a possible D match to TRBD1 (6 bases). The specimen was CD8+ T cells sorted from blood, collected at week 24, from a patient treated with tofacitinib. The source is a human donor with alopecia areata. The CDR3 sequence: CASSLGQSEQFF. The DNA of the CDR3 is TGTGCCAGCAGCCTAGGACAGAGTGAGCAGTTCTTC.